These T cell receptor beta chains were read from a single sample in a study of blood T cell repertoires in COVID-19. Assay: immunoSEQ multiplex PCR; the TCRdb copy retains only in-frame clones and omits some. The sample has some 210,000 clones, 80% to 95% seen once. The sequencing input was peripheral blood. The receptors come from a man aged 55-75 years with COVID-19, enrolled during active disease. The CDR3 runs from the conserved cysteine through the conserved F or W. D genes are given only for firm matches. Part of the rows lack a size; the others show once, few, many or a class for expanded clones.

d_gene,v_gene,j_gene,abundance,CDR3aa,CDR3nt
TRBD2,TRBV6-2/TRBV6-3,TRBJ2-4,NA,CASSADSGGRNIQYF,TGTGCCAGCAGCGCCGATTCGGGGGGAAGAAACATTCAGTACTTC
NA,TRBV11-2,TRBJ1-2,NA,CASSLWADYGYTF,TGTGCCAGCAGCTTATGGGCAGACTATGGCTACACCTTC
TRBD1,TRBV28,TRBJ1-2,NA,CASSPGSGGANYGYTF,TGTGCCAGCAGTCCAGGCTCAGGGGGCGCAAACTATGGCTACACCTTC
NA,TRBV7-2,TRBJ1-2,NA,CASSPSELGYTF,TGTGCCAGCAGCCCATCGGAGCTGGGCTACACCTTC
NA,TRBV9,TRBJ1-6,NA,CASSVAMVNSPLHF,TGTGCCAGCAGCGTAGCTATGGTGAATTCACCCCTCCACTTT
NA,TRBV28,TRBJ2-4,few,CASSFLSGGRSAKNIQYF,TGTGCCAGCAGTTTCTTATCAGGGGGGAGGTCAGCCAAAAACATTCAGTACTTC
TRBD2,TRBV7-9,TRBJ2-2,NA,CASSARGQLAGGSGELFF,TGTGCCAGCAGCGCCCGCGGGCAACTAGCGGGAGGGTCCGGGGAGCTGTTTTTT
TRBD2,TRBV18,TRBJ2-1,NA,CASSRAGGPYNEQFF,TGTGCCAGCTCGCGAGCGGGAGGGCCCTACAATGAGCAGTTCTTC
NA,TRBV7-7,TRBJ2-2,NA,CASSLTGNSATGELFF,TGTGCTAGCAGCTTAACAGGGAACTCGGCCACCGGGGAGCTGTTTTTT
TRBD2,TRBV6-2/TRBV6-3,TRBJ2-2,once,CASSYGPGTSGGAVPGELFF,TGTGCCAGCAGTTATGGCCCCGGGACTAGCGGGGGGGCCGTTCCCGGGGAGCTGTTTTTT
NA,TRBV7-9,TRBJ1-1,NA,CASSLVGRGNTEAFF,TGTGCCAGCAGCTTAGTGGGCAGGGGAAACACTGAAGCTTTCTTT
TRBD1,TRBV28,TRBJ2-1,NA,CASSSPGQSYNEQFF,TGTGCCAGCAGTTCCCCGGGACAGAGTTACAATGAGCAGTTCTTC
NA,TRBV5-1,TRBJ1-6,NA,CASSFHREQSPLHF,TGCGCCAGCAGCTTTCACAGGGAACAGTCACCCCTCCACTTT
NA,TRBV28,TRBJ2-5,NA,CASSPRSGVGTQYF,TGTGCCAGCAGTCCCCGGTCAGGCGTTGGGACCCAGTACTTC
TRBD1,TRBV29-1,TRBJ1-6,once,CSVRDRPENSPLHF,TGCAGCGTACGGGACAGGCCCGAGAATTCACCCCTCCACTTT
NA,TRBV2,TRBJ1-5,NA,CASSGAGYPNQPQHF,TGTGCCAGCAGTGGTGCAGGGTATCCGAATCAGCCCCAGCATTTT
TRBD1,TRBV7-9,TRBJ1-2,NA,CASSPGQGVDYGYTF,TGTGCCAGCAGCCCGGGACAGGGAGTAGACTATGGCTACACCTTC
TRBD2,TRBV2,TRBJ2-3,once,CASSGLAGGLDTQYF,TGTGCCAGCAGTGGGCTAGCGGGAGGCCTAGATACGCAGTATTTT
NA,TRBV7-2,TRBJ1-2,NA,CASSLAGAGNYGYTF,TGTGCCAGCAGCTTAGCAGGCGCAGGGAACTATGGCTACACCTTC
NA,TRBV18,TRBJ1-3,NA,CASSPRRTVVSGNTIYF,TGTGCCAGCTCACCACGTCGAACAGTTGTCTCTGGAAACACCATATATTTT
NA,TRBV19,TRBJ1-6,once,CASSIVAGDNSPLHF,TGTGCCAGTAGTATCGTCGCAGGGGATAATTCACCCCTCCACTTT
TRBD1,TRBV30,TRBJ1-3,NA,CAFAGGIGNTIYF,TGTGCCTTCGCAGGGGGGATCGGAAACACCATATATTTT
TRBD1,TRBV6-5,TRBJ2-7,NA,CASSSGTGTYEQYF,TGTGCCAGCAGTTCCGGGACAGGTACCTACGAGCAGTACTTC
TRBD1,TRBV9,TRBJ1-2,once,CASSVAKGQGSGYTF,TGTGCCAGCAGCGTAGCCAAGGGACAGGGAAGCGGCTACACCTTC
NA,TRBV19,TRBJ1-1,NA,CASSIGNRDTEAFF,TGTGCCAGTAGTATAGGTAACAGAGACACTGAAGCTTTCTTT
NA,TRBV29-1,TRBJ2-1,NA,CSVVVPRDEQFF,TGCAGCGTTGTTGTTCCCCGCGATGAGCAGTTCTTC
NA,TRBV2,TRBJ1-1,NA,CASSEFLGNSRAFF,TGTGCCAGCAGTGAATTTCTTGGCAATTCTAGAGCTTTCTTT
NA,TRBV7-7,TRBJ2-7,NA,CASTLYEQYF,TGTGCTAGCACCCTTTACGAGCAGTACTTC
TRBD1,TRBV7-3,TRBJ1-2,NA,CASSAPDRGGYGYTF,TGTGCCAGCAGCGCACCCGACAGGGGCGGCTATGGCTACACCTTC
NA,TRBV19,TRBJ1-5,once,CASSRDTVNQPQHF,TGTGCCAGTTCCCGGGATACGGTAAATCAGCCCCAGCATTTT
TRBD2,TRBV6-5,TRBJ2-1,NA,CASSLTSGPYNEQFF,TGTGCCAGCAGTCTGACTAGCGGGCCTTACAATGAGCAGTTCTTC
NA,TRBV5-1,TRBJ1-1,NA,CASSLSGTEAFF,TGCGCCAGCAGCTTGAGCGGTACTGAAGCTTTCTTT
TRBD1,TRBV29-1,TRBJ2-3,NA,CSFSDRARSTDTQYF,TGCAGCTTTTCGGACAGGGCGCGGAGCACAGATACGCAGTATTTT
TRBD1,TRBV2,TRBJ1-2,NA,CASSPSGTGNGYTF,TGTGCCAGCAGTCCCTCCGGGACAGGGAATGGCTACACCTTC
TRBD2,TRBV10-1,TRBJ2-1,few,CASSENTPGLAGGPNEQFF,TGCGCCAGCAGTGAGAATACTCCGGGACTAGCGGGGGGGCCCAATGAGCAGTTCTTC
NA,TRBV28,TRBJ2-2,NA,CASSFDYPSGLYTGELFF,TGTGCCAGCAGTTTCGACTACCCCTCTGGGTTATACACCGGGGAGCTGTTTTTT
TRBD1,TRBV18,TRBJ1-2,NA,CASSRQGADYGYTF,TGTGCCAGCTCACGACAGGGGGCGGACTATGGCTACACCTTC
TRBD2,TRBV12-5,TRBJ2-3,once,CASGPSAGDTDTQYF,TGTGCTAGTGGTCCCTCCGCGGGAGACACAGATACGCAGTATTTT
TRBD1,TRBV19,TRBJ2-7,NA,CASSKLRDRDYEQYF,TGTGCCAGTAGTAAGTTACGAGACAGGGACTACGAGCAGTACTTC
NA,TRBV28,TRBJ2-7,once,CASNITFIQEYGQYF,TGTGCCAGCAACATTACCTTCATACAGGAATACGGGCAGTACTTC
TRBD1,TRBV3-1/TRBV3-2,TRBJ1-2,NA,CASTPPATGAPYGYTF,TGTGCCAGCACCCCCCCAGCGACAGGGGCCCCCTATGGCTACACCTTC
NA,TRBV5-1,TRBJ1-2,NA,CASSLEPLANYGYTF,TGCGCCAGCAGCTTGGAACCGTTAGCTAACTATGGCTACACCTTC
TRBD1,TRBV27,TRBJ2-7,NA,CASSRTGAYEQYF,TGTGCCAGCAGCAGGACAGGGGCCTACGAGCAGTACTTC
NA,TRBV7-3,TRBJ1-6,NA,CASTPNRRGGGRSYNSPLHF,TGTGCCAGCACCCCTAACAGGCGGGGGGGAGGACGATCCTATAATTCACCCCTCCACTTT
TRBD2,TRBV30,TRBJ2-3,NA,CAWSVLSGGYTDTQYF,TGTGCCTGGAGTGTACTCAGCGGGGGCTACACAGATACGCAGTATTTT
NA,TRBV6-5,TRBJ2-7,NA,CASSYAGASSYEQYF,TGTGCCAGCAGTTACGCGGGGGCGAGCTCCTACGAGCAGTACTTC
NA,TRBV5-1,TRBJ1-2,NA,CASSLTGSPNYGYTF,TGCGCCAGCAGCTTGACAGGCTCGCCTAACTATGGCTACACCTTC
TRBD2,TRBV5-4,TRBJ2-1,NA,CATRSGGGYNEQFF,TGTGCCACCCGGTCTGGCGGGGGATACAATGAGCAGTTCTTC
NA,TRBV14,TRBJ2-5,NA,CASKRSTAPQETQYF,TGTGCCAGCAAAAGGTCGACAGCACCTCAAGAGACCCAGTACTTC
NA,TRBV5-1,TRBJ2-3,NA,CASSLLASAADTQYF,TGCGCCAGCAGCCTCCTAGCGAGCGCGGCCGATACGCAGTATTTT
NA,TRBV5-4,TRBJ2-7,NA,CASSLPQNYEQYF,TGTGCCAGCAGCTTACCCCAGAACTACGAGCAGTACTTC
TRBD1,TRBV10-1,TRBJ1-2,NA,CASSESRGDRVGYTF,TGCGCCAGCAGTGAGTCGCGAGGGGACAGGGTTGGCTACACCTTC
TRBD2,TRBV3-1/TRBV3-2,TRBJ2-3,NA,CASGGGVTDTQYF,TGTGCCAGCGGGGGGGGTGTAACAGATACGCAGTATTTT
NA,TRBV24-1,TRBJ2-7,NA,CATSDGIQGLNF,TGTGCCACCAGTGATGGAATACAGGGTCTGAACTTC
TRBD2,TRBV10-3,TRBJ2-3,once,CAIRPNSGGGTDTQYF,TGTGCCATCAGGCCAAATAGCGGGGGGGGCACAGATACGCAGTATTTT
TRBD2,TRBV6-2/TRBV6-3,TRBJ2-7,NA,CASSYGLSGGPYEQYF,TGTGCCAGCAGTTACGGGCTGAGCGGGGGTCCCTACGAGCAGTACTTC